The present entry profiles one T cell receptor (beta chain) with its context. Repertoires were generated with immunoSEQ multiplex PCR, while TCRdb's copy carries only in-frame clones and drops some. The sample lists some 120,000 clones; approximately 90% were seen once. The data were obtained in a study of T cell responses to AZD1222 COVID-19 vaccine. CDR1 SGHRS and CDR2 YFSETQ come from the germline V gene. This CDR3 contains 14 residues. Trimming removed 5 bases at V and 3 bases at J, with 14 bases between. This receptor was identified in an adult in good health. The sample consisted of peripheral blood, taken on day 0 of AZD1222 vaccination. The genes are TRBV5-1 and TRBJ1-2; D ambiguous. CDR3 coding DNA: TGCGCCAGCAGGGATGAGGGCGGCGACTATGGCTACACCTTC. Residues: CASRDEGGDYGYTF.